The 16 T cell receptor beta chains given below trace back to one sample, sequenced in a study of radiotherapy plus CTLA-4 blockade in lung cancer. Here immunoSEQ multiplex PCR was the method, and the copy in TCRdb shows in-frame clones only, minus some. Altogether around 24,000 clones are present, approximately 70% being singletons, with the ten largest covering about 3.5%. This specimen was peripheral blood, taken from a patient treated with radiotherapy plus ipilimumab. These receptors came from a human donor with non-small cell lung cancer who had stable disease on radiotherapy plus ipilimumab.

The table lists this clone with a count of one. The chain recombines TRBV18 with TRBJ2-5, with D perhaps matching TRBD2 (5 bases). CDR3 length: 13 residues. From germline, CDR1 is KGHSH and CDR2 LQKENI. The ends were cut back, 6 bases at V and 0 bases at J, with 8 bases in the middle. The CDR3, as DNA: TGTGCCAGCTCGGCCGGGAACCAAGAGACCCAGTACTTC. Translated, it gives CASSAGNQETQYF.

This clone appeared a single time. This rearrangement joins TRBV9 to TRBJ2-5; 8 bases agree with TRBD1. The germline gives CDR1 SGDLS, CDR2 YYNGEE. The ends lost 0 bases at V and 5 bases at J; junction bases unmatched: 3. The CDR3 has 14 amino acids. The chain's CDR3 is CASSVGTGRETQYF. Written as DNA, the CDR3 is TGTGCCAGCAGCGTAGGGACAGGGAGGGAGACCCAGTACTTC.

J is TRBJ2-7 and V is TRBV7-9; TRBD1 matches at 8 bases. Trimming cost V 5 bases and J 2 bases; bases outside gene matches: 8. Germline values: CDR1 SEHNR, CDR2 FQNEAQ (reference sequence). CDR3 size: 15 residues. The CDR3 loop reads CASSERTGRTYEQYF. The CDR3 nucleotides read TGTGCCAGCAGCGAAAGGACAGGGAGAACCTACGAGCAGTACTTC.

The CDR3 loop reads CASSNSLGQGVGGYTF. In DNA, the CDR3 is TGTGCCAGCAGCAACTCCCTTGGACAGGGGGTAGGTGGCTACACCTTC. The chain is built from TRBV11-2 and TRBJ1-2, with 10 bases lining up with TRBD1. J was trimmed by 7 bases and V by 5 bases; bases with no gene match: 13. Germline CDR1 SGHAT, CDR2 FQNNGV. This CDR3 contains 16 residues.

V and J are TRBV18 and TRBJ2-2, with TRBD1 as a possible D gene (6 bases). Germline assignment: CDR1 KGHSH and CDR2 LQKENI. The CDR3 spans 13 residues. Between the trimmed V and J ends, which lost 8 bases and 4 bases, there was a span of 11 bases. CDR3 in amino acids: CASRTDLTGELFF. CDR3 DNA: TGTGCCAGCCGGACAGACCTCACCGGGGAGCTGTTTTTT.

This rearrangement joins TRBV7-9 to TRBJ2-3; TRBD2 might be the D (5 bases). Trimming took 5 bases from V and 6 from J, leaving 21 bases between them. The CDR3 spans 16 residues. The V gene's germline CDR1 is SEHNR and CDR2 FQNEAQ (reference sequence). CDR3 coding DNA: TGTGCCAGCAGCGCCGGACTGTCAAATATGGGGGATACGCAGTATTTT. It is translated as CASSAGLSNMGDTQYF.

The genes are TRBV29-1 and TRBJ2-7, with TRBD1 identical over 12 bases. With V trimmed by 3 bases and J by 3 bases, 12 bases remained unmatched. CDR1 is SQVTM, CDR2 ANQGSEA, per germline. The CDR3 is 17 residues long. This CDR3 reads CSVEGDRGPWENYEQYF. CDR3 nucleotides: TGCAGCGTTGAGGGGGACAGGGGGCCCTGGGAGAACTACGAGCAGTACTTC.

The V gene is TRBV4-3, the J gene TRBJ2-1, with D unclear. The CDR3 runs to 15 residues. V was cut by 0 bases and J by 6 bases, with 12 bases left in between. Germline CDR1 LGHNA, CDR2 YSLEER. The CDR3 loop is CASSQDLSVSNEQFF. DNA of the CDR3: TGCGCCAGCAGCCAAGATCTCTCAGTATCCAATGAGCAGTTCTTC.

The sample holds one count of this clone. This chain connects TRBV11-2 to TRBJ2-7; D gene uncertain. This CDR3 has 14 amino acids. V was cut by 7 bases and J by 4 bases, with 17 bases left in between. Germline V gene data show CDR1 as SGHAT and CDR2 as FQNNGV. This CDR3 is CASTPLAGLYEQYF. CDR3 bases: TGTGCCAGCACCCCACTGGCAGGTTTATACGAGCAGTACTTC.

This sequence joins TRBV5-6 and TRBJ2-2; TRBD1 matches at 7 bases. CDR1 and CDR2 from the germline V gene are SGHDT and YYEEEE. V was pared by 3 bases and J by 6 bases, with 8 bases of the junction left unmatched. The CDR3 sequence is 15 residues long. The CDR3 spells CASSWQYRGPGELFF. In nucleotides, the CDR3 is TGTGCCAGCAGCTGGCAATACAGGGGCCCCGGGGAGCTGTTTTTT.

Notes on this clone: The same CDR3 can be traced to other DNA sequences in this sample. The rearrangement joins TRBV7-9 to TRBJ2-3, with D unclear. CDR3 length: 14 amino acids. V was shortened by 2 bases and J by 5 bases, with 11 bases between the two germline ends. The germline gives CDR1 SEHNR, CDR2 FQNEAQ (reference sequence). CDR3 residues: CASSLMTSGDTQYF. CDR3 nucleotide sequence: TGTGCCAGCAGCTTAATGACGTCAGGAGATACGCAGTATTTT.

This clone was found once. Other DNA sequences in the sample encode the same CDR3. This chain joins TRBV10-2 and TRBJ1-6; perhaps TRBD1 as D (5 bases). Trimming shortened V by 0 bases and J by 9 bases, and 18 bases separated the two germline ends. The length of the CDR3 is 17 residues. Germline V gene lookup returns CDR1 WSHSY and CDR2 SAAADI. CDR3 loop: CASSESRSRDGRSPLHF. The DNA of the CDR3 is TGCGCCAGCAGTGAGTCGCGGTCCAGGGACGGACGTTCACCCCTCCACTTT.

The chain links TRBV6-5 to TRBJ1-2; D uncertain. The CDR3 sequence is 15 residues long. V lost 0 bases and J lost 3, with 11 bases in between. The germline CDR1 and CDR2 sequences are MNHEY and SVGAGI. CDR3 region: CASSYSTRAYYGYTF. The CDR3 DNA is TGTGCCAGCAGTTACTCGACACGGGCGTACTATGGCTACACCTTC.

The chain uses TRBV11-2 and TRBJ2-7; D might be TRBD1 (5 bases). The germline V and J ends were trimmed by 5 bases and 2 bases, with 13 bases remaining between them. Looked up from germline, CDR1 is SGHAT and CDR2 is FQNNGV. The CDR3 consists of 14 residues. In DNA, the CDR3 is TGTGCCAGCAGCCGTGAGGCAGGGACCTACGAGCAGTACTTC. This codes for CASSREAGTYEQYF.

This sequence joins TRBV6-1 and TRBJ1-1, with D hard to call. The CDR3 extends over 12 amino acids. Per germline, CDR1 MNHNS and CDR2 SASEGT. V was trimmed by 4 bases and J by 7 bases, leaving 10 bases between them. The DNA for the CDR3 is TGTGCCAGCAGTGTAATGTCGTTTGAAGCTTTCTTT. Translated: CASSVMSFEAFF.

As concerns this clone: At one end the junction does not follow the germline gene, possibly because of a read error. V and J are TRBV27 and TRBJ2-1; 12 bases align to TRBD2. The CDR3 has 19 residues. Germline CDR1 is MNHEY and CDR2 is SMNVEV (reference sequence). The CDR3: CTSSSKGLLAGGRFNEQFF. Written as DNA, the CDR3 is TGTACCAGCAGTTCCAAGGGATTGCTAGCGGGAGGGCGTTTCAATGAGCAGTTCTTC.